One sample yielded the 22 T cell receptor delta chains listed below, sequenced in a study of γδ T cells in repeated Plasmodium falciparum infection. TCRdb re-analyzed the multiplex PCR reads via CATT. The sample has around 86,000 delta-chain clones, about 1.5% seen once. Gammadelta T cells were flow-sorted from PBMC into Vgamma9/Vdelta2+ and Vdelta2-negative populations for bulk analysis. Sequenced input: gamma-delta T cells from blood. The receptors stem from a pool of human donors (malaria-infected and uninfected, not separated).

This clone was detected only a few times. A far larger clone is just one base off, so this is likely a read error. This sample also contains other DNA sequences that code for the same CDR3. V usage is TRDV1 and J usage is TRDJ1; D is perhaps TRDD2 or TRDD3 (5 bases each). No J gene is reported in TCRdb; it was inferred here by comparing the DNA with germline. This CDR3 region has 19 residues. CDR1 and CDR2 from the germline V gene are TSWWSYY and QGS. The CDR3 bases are TGCGCTCTTGGGGAATCGGGGCCCCCGGTCGTCCTTCAAACCGATAAACTCATCTTT. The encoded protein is CALGESGPPVVLQTDKLIF.

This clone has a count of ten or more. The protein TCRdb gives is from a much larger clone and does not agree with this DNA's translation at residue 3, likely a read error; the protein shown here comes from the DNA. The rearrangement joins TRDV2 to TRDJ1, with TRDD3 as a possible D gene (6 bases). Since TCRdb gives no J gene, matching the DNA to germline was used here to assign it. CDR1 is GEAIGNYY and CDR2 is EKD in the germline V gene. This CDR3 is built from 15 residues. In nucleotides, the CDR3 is TGTGCCCGTGACCCCCTGGGGAGCGGACGCGATAAACTCATCTTT. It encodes CARDPLGSGRDKLIF.

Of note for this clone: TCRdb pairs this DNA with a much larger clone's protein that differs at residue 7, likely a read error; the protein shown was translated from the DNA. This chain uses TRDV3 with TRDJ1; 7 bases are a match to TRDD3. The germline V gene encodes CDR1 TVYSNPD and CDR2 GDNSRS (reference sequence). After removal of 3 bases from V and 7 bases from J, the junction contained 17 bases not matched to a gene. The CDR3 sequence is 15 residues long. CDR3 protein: CALVLPRGIRGKLIF. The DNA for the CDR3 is TGTGCCTTAGTTCTTCCCCGGGGGATTAGGGGTAAACTCATCTTT.

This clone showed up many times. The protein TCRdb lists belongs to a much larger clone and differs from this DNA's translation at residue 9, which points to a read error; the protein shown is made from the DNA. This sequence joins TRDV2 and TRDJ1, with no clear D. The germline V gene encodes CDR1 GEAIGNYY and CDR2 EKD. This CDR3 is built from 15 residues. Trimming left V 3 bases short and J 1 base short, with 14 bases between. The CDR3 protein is CACDRGTRSTDKLIF. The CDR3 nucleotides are TGTGCCTGTGACCGGGGTACCCGAAGCACCGATAAACTCATCTTT.

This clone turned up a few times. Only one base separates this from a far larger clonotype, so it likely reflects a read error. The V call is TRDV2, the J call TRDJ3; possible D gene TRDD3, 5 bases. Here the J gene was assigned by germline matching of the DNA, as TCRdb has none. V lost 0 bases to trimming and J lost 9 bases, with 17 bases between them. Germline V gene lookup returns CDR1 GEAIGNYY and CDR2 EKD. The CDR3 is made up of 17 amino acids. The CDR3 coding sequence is TGTGCCTGTGACACCATAGAGGGGGGTCCCCGCACCCGACAGATGTTTTTC. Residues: CACDTIEGGPRTRQMFF.

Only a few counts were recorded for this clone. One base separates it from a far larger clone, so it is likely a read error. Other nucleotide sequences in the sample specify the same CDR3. CDR3 amino acids: CACDTSSRGIRRTDKLIF. DNA of the CDR3: TGCGCCTGTGACACATCTAGCCGGGGGATACGCCGCACCGATAAACTCATCTTT. The chain has TRDV2 and TRDJ1; 10 nucleotides align to TRDD3. No J gene was available from TCRdb, and it was assigned here by a germline match of the DNA. This CDR3 contains 18 residues. Germline values: CDR1 GEAIGNYY, CDR2 EKD.

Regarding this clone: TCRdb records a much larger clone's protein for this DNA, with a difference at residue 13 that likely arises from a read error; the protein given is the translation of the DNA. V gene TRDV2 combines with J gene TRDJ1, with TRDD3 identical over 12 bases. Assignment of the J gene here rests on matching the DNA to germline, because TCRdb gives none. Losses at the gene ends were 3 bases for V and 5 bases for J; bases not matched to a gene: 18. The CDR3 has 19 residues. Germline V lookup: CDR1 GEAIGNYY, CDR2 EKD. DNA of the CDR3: TGTGCCTGTGACCCGCGGCTGGGGGATACGCGACCTCAGGGGGATAAACTCATCTTT. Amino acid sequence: CACDPRLGDTRPQGDKLIF.

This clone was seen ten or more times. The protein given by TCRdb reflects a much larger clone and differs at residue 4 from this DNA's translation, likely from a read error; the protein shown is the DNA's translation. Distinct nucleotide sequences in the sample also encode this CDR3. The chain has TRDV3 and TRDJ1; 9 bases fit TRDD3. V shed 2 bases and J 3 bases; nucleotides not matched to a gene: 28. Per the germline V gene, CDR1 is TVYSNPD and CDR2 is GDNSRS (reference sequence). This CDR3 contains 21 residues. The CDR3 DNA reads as TGTGCCTTTGGGCCGACCTGGGGGATTAAGGCCACTTCGCGGGCTTCCGATAAACTCATCTTT. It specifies CAFGPTWGIKATSRASDKLIF. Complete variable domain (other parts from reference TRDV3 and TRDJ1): CDKVTQSSPDQTVASGSEVVLLCTYDTVYSNPDLFWYRIRPDYSFQFVFYGDNSRSEGADFTQGRFSVKHILTQKAFHLVISPVRTEDSATYYCAFGPTWGIKATSRASDKLIFGKGTRVTVEP.

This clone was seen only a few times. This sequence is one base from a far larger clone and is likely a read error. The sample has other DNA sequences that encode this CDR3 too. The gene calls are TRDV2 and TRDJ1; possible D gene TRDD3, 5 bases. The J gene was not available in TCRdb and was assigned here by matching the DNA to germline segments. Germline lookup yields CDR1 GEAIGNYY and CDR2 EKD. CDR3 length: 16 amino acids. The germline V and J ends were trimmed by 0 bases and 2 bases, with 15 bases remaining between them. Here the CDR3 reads CACDTVGDRGTDKLIF. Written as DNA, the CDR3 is TGTGCCTGTGACACCGTCGGGGACCGTGGTACCGATAAACTCATCTTT.

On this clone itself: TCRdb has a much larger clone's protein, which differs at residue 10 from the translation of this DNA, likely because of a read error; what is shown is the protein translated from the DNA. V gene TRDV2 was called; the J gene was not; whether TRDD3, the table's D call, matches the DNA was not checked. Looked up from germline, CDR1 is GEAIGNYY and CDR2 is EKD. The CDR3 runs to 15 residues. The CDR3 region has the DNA TGTGCCTGTGACCTTCGGCTTGGGACTAGGGGATGTTTTATCTTT. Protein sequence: CACDLRLGTRGCFIF.

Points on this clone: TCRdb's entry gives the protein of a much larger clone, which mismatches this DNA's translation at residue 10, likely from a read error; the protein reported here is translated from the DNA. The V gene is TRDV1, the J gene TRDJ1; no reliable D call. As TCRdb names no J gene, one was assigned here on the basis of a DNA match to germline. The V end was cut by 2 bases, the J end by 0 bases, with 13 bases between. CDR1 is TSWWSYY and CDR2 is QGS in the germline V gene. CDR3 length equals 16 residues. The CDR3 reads CALGETRAAHTDKLIF. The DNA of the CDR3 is TGTGCTCTTGGGGAAACAAGGGCCGCGCACACCGATAAACTCATCTTT.

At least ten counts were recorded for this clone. CDR3 region: CACDPILRGTHTDKLIF. In DNA form, the CDR3 reads TGTGCCTGTGACCCTATCCTTCGGGGGACTCACACCGATAAACTCATCTTT. V usage is TRDV2 and J usage is TRDJ1; tentative D call: TRDD3 (6 bases). Trimming removed 3 bases at V and 0 bases at J, with 19 bases between. Germline lookup yields CDR1 GEAIGNYY and CDR2 EKD. The CDR3 sequence is 17 residues long.

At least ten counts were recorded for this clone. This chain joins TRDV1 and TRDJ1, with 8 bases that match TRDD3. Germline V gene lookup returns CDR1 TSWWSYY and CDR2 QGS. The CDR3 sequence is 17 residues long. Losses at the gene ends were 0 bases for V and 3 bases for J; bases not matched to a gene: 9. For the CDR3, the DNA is TGTGCTCTTGGGGAACTAGGGCTGGGATACGCGGCCGATAAACTCATCTTT. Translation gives CALGELGLGYAADKLIF.

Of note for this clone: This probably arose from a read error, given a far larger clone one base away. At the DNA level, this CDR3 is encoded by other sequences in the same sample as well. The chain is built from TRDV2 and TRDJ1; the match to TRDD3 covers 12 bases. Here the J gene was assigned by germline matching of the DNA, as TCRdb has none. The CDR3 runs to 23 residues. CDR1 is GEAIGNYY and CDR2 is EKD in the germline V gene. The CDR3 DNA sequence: TGCGCCTGTGACTATTTGGAGCCCTATTCACTGGGGGATACTCCTGAAAGTACCGATAAACTCATCTTT. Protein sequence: CACDYLEPYSLGDTPESTDKLIF.

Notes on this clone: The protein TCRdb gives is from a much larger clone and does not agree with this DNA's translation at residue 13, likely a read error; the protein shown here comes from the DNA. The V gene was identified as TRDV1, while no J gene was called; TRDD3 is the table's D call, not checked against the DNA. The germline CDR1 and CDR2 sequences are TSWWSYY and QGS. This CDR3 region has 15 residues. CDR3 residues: CALGELGLGTDKPIF. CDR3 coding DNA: TGTGCTCTTGGGGAACTAGGTCTGGGGACCGATAAACCCATCTTT.

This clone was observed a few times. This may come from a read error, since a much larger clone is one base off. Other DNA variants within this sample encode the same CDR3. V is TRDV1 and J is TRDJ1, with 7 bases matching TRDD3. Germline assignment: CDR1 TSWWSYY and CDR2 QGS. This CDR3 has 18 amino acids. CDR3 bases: TGTGCTCTTGGGGAGATTGGGCTGGGGGTCCCGTACACCGATAAGCTCATCTTT. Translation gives CALGEIGLGVPYTDKLIF.

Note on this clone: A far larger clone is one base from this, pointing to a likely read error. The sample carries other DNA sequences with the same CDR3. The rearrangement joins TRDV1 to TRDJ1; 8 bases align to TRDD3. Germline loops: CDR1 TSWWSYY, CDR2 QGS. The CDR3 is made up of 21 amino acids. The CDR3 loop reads CALVELVSGKPWGRLWDKLIF. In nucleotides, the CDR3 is TGTGCTCTTGTGGAACTAGTCTCGGGAAAGCCCTGGGGGAGGCTATGGGATAAACTCATCTTT.

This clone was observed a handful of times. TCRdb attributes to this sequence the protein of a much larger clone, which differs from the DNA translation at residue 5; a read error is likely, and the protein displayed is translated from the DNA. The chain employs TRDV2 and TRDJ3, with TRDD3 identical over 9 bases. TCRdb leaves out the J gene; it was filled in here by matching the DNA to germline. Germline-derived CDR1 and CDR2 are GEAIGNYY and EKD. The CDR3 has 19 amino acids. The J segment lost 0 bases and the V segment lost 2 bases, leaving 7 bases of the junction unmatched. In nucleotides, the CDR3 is TGTGCCTGTGACATGCTGGGGGATGCCCTCTCCTGGGACACCCGACAGATGTTTTTC. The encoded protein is CACDMLGDALSWDTRQMFF.

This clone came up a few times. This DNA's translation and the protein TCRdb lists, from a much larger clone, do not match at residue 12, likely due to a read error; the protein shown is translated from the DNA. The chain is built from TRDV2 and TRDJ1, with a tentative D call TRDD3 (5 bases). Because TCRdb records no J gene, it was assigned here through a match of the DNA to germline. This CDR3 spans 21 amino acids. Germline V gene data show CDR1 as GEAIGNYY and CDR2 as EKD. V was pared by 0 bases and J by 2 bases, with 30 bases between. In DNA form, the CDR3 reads TGTGCCTGTGACACCGTAACCCTCTGGGAGATACACGAAACCCAGACCGATAAACTCATCTTT. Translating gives CACDTVTLWEIHETQTDKLIF.

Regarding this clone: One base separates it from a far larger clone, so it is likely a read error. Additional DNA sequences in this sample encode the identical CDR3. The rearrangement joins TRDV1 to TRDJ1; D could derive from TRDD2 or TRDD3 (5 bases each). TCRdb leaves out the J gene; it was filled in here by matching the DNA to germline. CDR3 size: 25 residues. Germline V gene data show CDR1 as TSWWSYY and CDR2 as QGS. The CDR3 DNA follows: TGTGCTCTTGGAGAACTGTTGACAGCCCTACCCGGTGTACTGGAGGTCACACTGTACACCGATAAACTCATCTTT. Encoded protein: CALGELLTALPGVLEVTLYTDKLIF.

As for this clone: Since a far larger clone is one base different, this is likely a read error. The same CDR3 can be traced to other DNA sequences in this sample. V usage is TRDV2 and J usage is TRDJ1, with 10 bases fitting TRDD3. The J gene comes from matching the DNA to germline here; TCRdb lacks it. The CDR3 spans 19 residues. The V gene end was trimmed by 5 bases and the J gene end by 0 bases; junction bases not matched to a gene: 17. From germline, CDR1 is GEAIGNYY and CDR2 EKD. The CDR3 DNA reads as TGTGCCTGTGCCCCTGCCTTCCTGCTGGGGGATAAAAACACCGATAAACTCATCTTT. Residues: CACAPAFLLGDKNTDKLIF.

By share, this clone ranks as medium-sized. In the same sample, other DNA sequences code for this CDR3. CDR3 nucleotide sequence: TGTGCTCTTGGGGAACCGTTCGAGCTGGGGGATTCAGATAAACTCATCTTT. It yields the protein CALGEPFELGDSDKLIF. The V gene is TRDV1, the J gene TRDJ1, with 9 bases identical to TRDD3. This CDR3 comprises 17 residues. CDR1 and CDR2 (germline): TSWWSYY, QGS. Losses at the gene ends were 1 base for V and 5 bases for J; bases not matched to a gene: 11.